This TCR beta chain was sequenced for a study of cytomegalovirus exposure and HLA in healthy donors. For this clone: Its antigen is unknown.

Primers included in the PCR were 60 Vbeta and 13 Jbeta primers. Measured with immunoSEQ multiplex PCR; TCRdb has only the in-frame clones, and not every one. The table records about 160,000 clones, 68% of them present only once. Whole-study findings and limits: For most TCR beta V segments, an earlier analysis put the productive rate at about 87% or about 30% of the time.

The CDR3 has 14 residues. Losses at the gene ends were 4 bases for V and 3 bases for J; bases not matched to a gene: 4. The germline gives CDR1 SGHRS, CDR2 YFSETQ. This sequence originates from a man in his forties or fifties in good health and CMV-seronegative. The gene calls are TRBV5-1 and TRBJ1-3, with 7 bases fitting TRBD1. The sequenced sample was PBMCs. CDR3 in amino acids: CASSDWDSGNTIYF. CDR3 in DNA: TGCGCCAGCAGCGACTGGGACAGTGGAAACACCATATATTTT.